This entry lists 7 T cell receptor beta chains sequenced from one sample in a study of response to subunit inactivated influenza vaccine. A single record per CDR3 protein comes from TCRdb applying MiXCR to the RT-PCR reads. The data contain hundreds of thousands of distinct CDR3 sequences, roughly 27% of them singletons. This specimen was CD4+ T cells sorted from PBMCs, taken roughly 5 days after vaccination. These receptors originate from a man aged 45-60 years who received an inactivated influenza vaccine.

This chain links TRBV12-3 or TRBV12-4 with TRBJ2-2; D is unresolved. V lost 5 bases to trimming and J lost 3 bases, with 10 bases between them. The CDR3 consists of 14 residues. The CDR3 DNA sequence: TGTGCCAGCAGTCGTAGTACCGACACCGGGGAGCTGTTTTTT. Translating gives CASSRSTDTGELFF.

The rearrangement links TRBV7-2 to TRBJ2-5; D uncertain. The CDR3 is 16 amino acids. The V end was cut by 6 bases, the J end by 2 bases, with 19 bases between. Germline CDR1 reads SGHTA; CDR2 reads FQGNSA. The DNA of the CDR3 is TGTGCCAGCAGATTAACTTCCAACCCCGGACAAGAGACCCAGTACTTC. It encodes CASRLTSNPGQETQYF.

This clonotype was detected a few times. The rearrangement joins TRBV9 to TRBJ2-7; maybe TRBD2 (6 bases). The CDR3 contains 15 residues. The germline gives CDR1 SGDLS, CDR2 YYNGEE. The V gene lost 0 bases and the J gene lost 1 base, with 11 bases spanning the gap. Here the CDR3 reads CASSVGSGSSYEQYF. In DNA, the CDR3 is TGTGCCAGCAGCGTAGGGTCCGGGAGTTCCTACGAGCAGTACTTC. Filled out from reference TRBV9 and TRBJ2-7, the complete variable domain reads DSGVTQTPKHLITATGQRVTLRCSPRSGDLSVYWYQQSLDQGLQFLIQYYNGEERAKGNILERFSAQQFPDLHSELNLSSLELGDSALYFCASSVGSGSSYEQYFGPGTRLTVT.

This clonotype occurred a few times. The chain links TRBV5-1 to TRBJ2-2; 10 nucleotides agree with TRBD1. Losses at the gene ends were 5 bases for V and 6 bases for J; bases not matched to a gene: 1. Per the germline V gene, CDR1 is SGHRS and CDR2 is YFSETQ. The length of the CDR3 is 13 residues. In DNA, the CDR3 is TGCGCCAGCAGGACAGGGGGCGCCGGGGAGCTGTTTTTT. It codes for CASRTGGAGELFF.

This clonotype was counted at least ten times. The CDR3 DNA reads as TGTGCCAGCAGCCCGACGACTCTCCCCTACGAGCAGTACTTC. This encodes CASSPTTLPYEQYF. V gene TRBV7-2 combines with J gene TRBJ2-7; no clear D gene. V lost 5 bases, J lost 2 bases, and 13 bases lay in between. The V gene's germline CDR1 is SGHTA and CDR2 FQGNSA. This CDR3 comprises 14 residues.

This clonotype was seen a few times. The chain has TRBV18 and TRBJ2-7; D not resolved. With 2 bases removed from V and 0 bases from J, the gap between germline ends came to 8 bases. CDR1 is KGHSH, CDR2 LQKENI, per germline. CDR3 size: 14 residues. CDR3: CASSPFASSYEQYF. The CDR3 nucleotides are TGTGCCAGCTCACCATTCGCCAGCTCCTACGAGCAGTACTTC.

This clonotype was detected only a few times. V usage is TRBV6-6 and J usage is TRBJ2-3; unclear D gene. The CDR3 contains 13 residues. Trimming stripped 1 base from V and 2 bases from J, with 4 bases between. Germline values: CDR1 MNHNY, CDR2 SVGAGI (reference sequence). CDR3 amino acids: CASSYLFTDTQYF. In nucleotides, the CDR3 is TGTGCCAGCAGTTACTTATTCACAGATACGCAGTATTTT.